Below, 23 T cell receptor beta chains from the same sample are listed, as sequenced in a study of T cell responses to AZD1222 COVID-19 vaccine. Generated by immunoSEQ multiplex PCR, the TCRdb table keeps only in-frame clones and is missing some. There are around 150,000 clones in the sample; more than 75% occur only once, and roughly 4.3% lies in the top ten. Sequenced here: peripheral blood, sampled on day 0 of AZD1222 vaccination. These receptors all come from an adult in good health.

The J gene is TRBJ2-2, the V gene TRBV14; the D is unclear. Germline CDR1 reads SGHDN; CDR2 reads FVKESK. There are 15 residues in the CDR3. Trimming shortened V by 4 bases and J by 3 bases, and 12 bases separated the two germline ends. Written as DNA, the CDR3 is TGTGCCAGCAGCCTTTATCTGGGTCACACCGGGGAGCTGTTTTTT. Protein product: CASSLYLGHTGELFF.

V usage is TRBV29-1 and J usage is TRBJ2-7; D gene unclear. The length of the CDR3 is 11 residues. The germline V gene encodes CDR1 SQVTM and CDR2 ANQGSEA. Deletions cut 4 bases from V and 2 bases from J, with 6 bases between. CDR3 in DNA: TGCAGCGTTGGAGGAACCTACGAGCAGTACTTC. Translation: CSVGGTYEQYF.

This CDR3 is CASSLGIGVKDGYTF. The CDR3, as DNA: TGTGCCAGCAGCTTGGGGATAGGGGTTAAGGATGGCTACACCTTC. The chain is built from TRBV5-6 and TRBJ1-2; TRBD1 is a possible D gene (5 bases). V was pared by 0 bases and J by 6 bases, with 15 bases between. Germline CDR1 and CDR2: SGHDT and YYEEEE. The length of the CDR3 is 15 residues. The variable domain in full, with the rest retrieved from reference TRBV5-6 and TRBJ1-2, is DAGVTQSPTHLIKTRGQQVTLRCSPKSGHDTVSWYQQALGQGPQFIFQYYEEEERQRGNFPDRFSGHQFPNYSSELNVNALLLGDSALYLCASSLGIGVKDGYTFGSGTRLTVV.

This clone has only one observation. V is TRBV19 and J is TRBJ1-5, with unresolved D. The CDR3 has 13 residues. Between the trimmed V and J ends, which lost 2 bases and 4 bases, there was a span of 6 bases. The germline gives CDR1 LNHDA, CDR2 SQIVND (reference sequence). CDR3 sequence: CASSISANQPQHF. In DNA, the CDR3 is TGTGCCAGTAGTATATCTGCGAATCAGCCCCAGCATTTT.

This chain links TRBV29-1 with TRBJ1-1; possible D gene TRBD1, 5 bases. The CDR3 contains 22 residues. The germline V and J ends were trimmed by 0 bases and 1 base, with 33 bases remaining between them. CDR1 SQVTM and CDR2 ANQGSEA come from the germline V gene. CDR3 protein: CSVEETRKVGTLGLAANTEAFF. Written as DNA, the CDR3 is TGCAGCGTTGAAGAAACGAGGAAGGTGGGGACCCTTGGGTTGGCCGCGAACACTGAAGCTTTCTTT.

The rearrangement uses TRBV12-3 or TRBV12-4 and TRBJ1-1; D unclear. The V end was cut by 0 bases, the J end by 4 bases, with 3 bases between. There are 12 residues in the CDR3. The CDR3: CASSLASTEAFF. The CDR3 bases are TGTGCCAGCAGTTTAGCGAGCACTGAAGCTTTCTTT.

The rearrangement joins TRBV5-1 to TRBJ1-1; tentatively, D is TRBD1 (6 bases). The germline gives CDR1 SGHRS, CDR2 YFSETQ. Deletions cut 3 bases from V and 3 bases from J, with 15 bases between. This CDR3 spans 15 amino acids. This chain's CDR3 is CASSYSTGGDTEAFF. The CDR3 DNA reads TGCGCCAGCAGCTACTCGACAGGAGGGGACACTGAAGCTTTCTTT.

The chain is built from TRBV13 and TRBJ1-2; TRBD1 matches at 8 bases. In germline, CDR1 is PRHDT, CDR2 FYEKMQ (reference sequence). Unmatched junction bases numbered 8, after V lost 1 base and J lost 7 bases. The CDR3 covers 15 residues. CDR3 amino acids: CASSLERQGAGGYTF. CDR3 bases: TGTGCCAGCAGCTTAGAACGCCAGGGGGCGGGTGGCTACACCTTC.

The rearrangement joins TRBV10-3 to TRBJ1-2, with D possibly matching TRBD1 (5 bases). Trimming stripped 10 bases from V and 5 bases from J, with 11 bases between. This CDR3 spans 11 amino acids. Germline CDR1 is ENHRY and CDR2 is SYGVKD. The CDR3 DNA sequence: TGTGCCACCCGGGACGTTTATGGCTACACCTTC. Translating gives CATRDVYGYTF.

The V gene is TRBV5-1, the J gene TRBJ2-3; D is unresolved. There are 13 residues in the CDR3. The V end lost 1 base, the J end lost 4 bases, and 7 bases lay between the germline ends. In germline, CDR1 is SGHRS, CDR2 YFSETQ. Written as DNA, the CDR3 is TGCGCCAGCAGCTTGTCTGGGCCAGATACGCAGTATTTT. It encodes CASSLSGPDTQYF.

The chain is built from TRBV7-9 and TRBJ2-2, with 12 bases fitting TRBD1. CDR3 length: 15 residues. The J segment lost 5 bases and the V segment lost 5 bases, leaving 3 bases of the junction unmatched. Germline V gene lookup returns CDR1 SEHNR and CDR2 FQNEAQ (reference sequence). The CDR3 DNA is TGTGCCAGCAGCCGGGACAGGGGGCTTACCGGGGAGCTGTTTTTT. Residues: CASSRDRGLTGELFF.

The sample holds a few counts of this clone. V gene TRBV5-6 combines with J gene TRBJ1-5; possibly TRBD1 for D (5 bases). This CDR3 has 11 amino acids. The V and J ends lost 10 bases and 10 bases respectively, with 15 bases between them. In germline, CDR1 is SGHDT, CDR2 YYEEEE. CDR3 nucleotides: TGTGCCGCCGGGGGGTCCCACCCCCAGCATTTT. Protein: CAAGGSHPQHF.

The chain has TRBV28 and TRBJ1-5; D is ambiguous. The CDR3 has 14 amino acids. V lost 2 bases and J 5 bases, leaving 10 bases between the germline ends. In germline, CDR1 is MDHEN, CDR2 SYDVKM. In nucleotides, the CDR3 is TGTGCCAGCAGTTTAGAGTCAGCTTATCAGCCCCAGCATTTT. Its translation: CASSLESAYQPQHF.

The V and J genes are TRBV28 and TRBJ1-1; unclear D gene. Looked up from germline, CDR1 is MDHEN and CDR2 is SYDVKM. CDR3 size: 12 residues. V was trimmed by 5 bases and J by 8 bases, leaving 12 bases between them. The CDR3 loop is CASSQDSSEAFF. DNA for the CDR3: TGTGCCAGCAGTCAAGACTCCTCCGAAGCTTTCTTT.

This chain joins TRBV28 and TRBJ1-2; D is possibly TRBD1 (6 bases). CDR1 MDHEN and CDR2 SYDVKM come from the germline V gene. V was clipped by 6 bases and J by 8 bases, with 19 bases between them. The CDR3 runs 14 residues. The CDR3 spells CASRTIGGSGGYTF. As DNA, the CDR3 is TGTGCCAGCAGGACCATAGGGGGTTCGGGAGGCTACACCTTC.

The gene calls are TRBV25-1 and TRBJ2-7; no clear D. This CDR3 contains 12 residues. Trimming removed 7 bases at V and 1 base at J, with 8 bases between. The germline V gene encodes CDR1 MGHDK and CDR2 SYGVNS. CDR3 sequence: CASKGVSYEQYF. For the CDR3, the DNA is TGTGCCAGCAAGGGCGTATCCTACGAGCAGTACTTC.

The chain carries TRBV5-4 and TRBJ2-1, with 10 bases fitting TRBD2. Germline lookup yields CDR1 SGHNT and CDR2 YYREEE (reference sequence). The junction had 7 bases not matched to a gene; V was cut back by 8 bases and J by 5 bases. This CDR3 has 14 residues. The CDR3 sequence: CASKSGGANNEQFF. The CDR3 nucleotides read TGTGCCAGTAAAAGCGGGGGGGCCAACAATGAGCAGTTCTTC.

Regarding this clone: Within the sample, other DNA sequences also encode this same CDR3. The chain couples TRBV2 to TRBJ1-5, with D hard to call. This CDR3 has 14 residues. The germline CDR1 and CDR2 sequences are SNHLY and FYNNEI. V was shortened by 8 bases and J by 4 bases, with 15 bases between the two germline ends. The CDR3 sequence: CASSEAAPNQPQHF. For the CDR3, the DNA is TGTGCCAGCTCCGAGGCAGCCCCGAATCAGCCCCAGCATTTT.

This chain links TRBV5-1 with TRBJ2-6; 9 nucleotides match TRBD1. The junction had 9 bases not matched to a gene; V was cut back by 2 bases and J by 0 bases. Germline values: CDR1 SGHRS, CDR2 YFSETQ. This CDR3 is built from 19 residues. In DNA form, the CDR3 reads TGCGCCAGCAGCTTTAGAGGGGGACAGGGACGCTCTGGGGCCAACGTCCTGACTTTC. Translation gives CASSFRGGQGRSGANVLTF.

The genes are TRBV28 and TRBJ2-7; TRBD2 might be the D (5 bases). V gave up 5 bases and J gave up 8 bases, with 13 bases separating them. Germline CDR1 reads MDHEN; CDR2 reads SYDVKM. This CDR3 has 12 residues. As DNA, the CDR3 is TGTGCCAGCAGTGACCCTCGGGGTCAGCAGTACTTC. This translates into CASSDPRGQQYF.

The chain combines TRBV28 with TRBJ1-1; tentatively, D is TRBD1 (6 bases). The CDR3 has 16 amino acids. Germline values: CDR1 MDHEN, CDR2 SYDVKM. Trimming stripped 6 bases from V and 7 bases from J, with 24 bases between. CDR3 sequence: CASSRRGQGMWGEAFF. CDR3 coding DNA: TGTGCCAGCAGCCGAAGGGGCCAGGGGATGTGGGGTGAAGCTTTCTTT.

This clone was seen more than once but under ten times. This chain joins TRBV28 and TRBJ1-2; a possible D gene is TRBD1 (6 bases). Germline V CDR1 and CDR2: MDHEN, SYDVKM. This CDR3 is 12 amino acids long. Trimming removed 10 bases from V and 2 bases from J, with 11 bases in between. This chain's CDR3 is CAIIDRNYGYTF. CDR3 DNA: TGTGCCATCATAGACAGGAACTATGGCTACACCTTC.

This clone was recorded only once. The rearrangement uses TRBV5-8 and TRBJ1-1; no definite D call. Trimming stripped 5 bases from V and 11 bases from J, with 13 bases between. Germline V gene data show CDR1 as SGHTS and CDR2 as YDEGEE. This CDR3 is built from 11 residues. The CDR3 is CASRSRDPAFF. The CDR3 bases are TGTGCCAGCAGGTCTAGGGATCCGGCTTTCTTT.